One T cell receptor beta chain is described in this entry. One entry per CDR3 protein results from TCRdb running MiXCR on the 5' RACE reads. The data hold approximately 500,000 distinct CDR3 sequences, with roughly a quarter observed a single time. This record belongs to a study of identical twins. V was cut by 6 bases and J by 1 base, with 12 bases left in between. This CDR3 region has 14 residues. Per the germline V gene, CDR1 is SGHVS and CDR2 is FNYEAQ. Another study also made use of these data, one on T cells expressing NK-cell markers.

The sequence came from a woman under 30 in good health. Sequenced input: CD4+ T cells sorted from blood. This chain links TRBV7-6 with TRBJ1-1; D gene ambiguous. The CDR3 here is CASSPNWGNTEAFF. Written as DNA, the CDR3 is TGTGCCAGCAGTCCGAATTGGGGGAACACTGAAGCTTTCTTT.